The 15 T cell receptor beta chains given below trace back to one sample, sequenced in a study of blood T cell repertoires in COVID-19. Sequenced by immunoSEQ multiplex PCR; TCRdb stores in-frame clones only, minus some. The sample consists of 310,000 or so clones, approximately 86% of them appearing once. Material for sequencing was peripheral blood. The receptors come from a woman in her twenties or thirties who had recovered from COVID-19.

V and J are TRBV11-2 and TRBJ1-1, with TRBD1 as a possible D gene (5 bases). Germline assignment: CDR1 SGHAT and CDR2 FQNNGV. V was pared by 2 bases and J by 4 bases, with 8 bases between. The CDR3 length is 13 residues. The CDR3 bases are TGTGCCAGCAGCTTAATGCAGGGCACTGAAGCTTTCTTT. Residues: CASSLMQGTEAFF.

The chain is built from TRBV3-1 (or the pseudogene TRBV3-2) and TRBJ1-2, with unresolved D. The CDR3 runs 12 residues. Germline values: CDR1 LGHDT, CDR2 YNNKEL (reference sequence). Trimming removed 7 bases from V and 0 bases from J, with 6 bases in between. CDR3 nucleotides: TGTGCCAGCACAGGTCCTAACTATGGCTACACCTTC. As protein: CASTGPNYGYTF.

The rearrangement links TRBV15 to TRBJ2-2, with 7 bases fitting TRBD1. V was clipped by 0 bases and J by 3 bases; unmatched bases: 7. The CDR3 consists of 17 residues. Germline CDR1 is LNHNV and CDR2 is YYDKDF (reference sequence). CDR3 nucleotide sequence: TGTGCCACCAGCAGAGACCCCCGACAGGGATACACCGGGGAGCTGTTTTTT. This sequence encodes CATSRDPRQGYTGELFF.

The chain uses TRBV27 and TRBJ2-2, with a tentative D call TRBD1 (6 bases). Trimming took 6 bases from V and 4 from J, leaving 9 bases between them. The CDR3 sequence is 13 residues long. The germline V gene encodes CDR1 MNHEY and CDR2 SMNVEV (reference sequence). The CDR3 reads CASRTTGTGELFF. The CDR3 DNA follows: TGTGCCAGCAGGACGACAGGCACCGGGGAGCTGTTTTTT.

This clone was seen only once. This chain uses TRBV27 with TRBJ2-3; 8 bases match TRBD1. V shed 4 bases and J 0 bases; nucleotides not matched to a gene: 6. Germline lookup yields CDR1 MNHEY and CDR2 SMNVEV (reference sequence). The CDR3 is 16 residues long. In DNA form, the CDR3 reads TGTGCCAGCAGTTCATGGAGGACAGGGAGCACAGATACGCAGTATTTT. It encodes CASSSWRTGSTDTQYF.

This clone was detected once. This chain links TRBV6-5 with TRBJ2-3; D is ambiguous. The CDR3 runs to 15 residues. Trimming took 4 bases from V and 4 from J, leaving 15 bases between them. CDR1 and CDR2 (germline): MNHEY, SVGAGI. The CDR3 reads CASSSGVLDADTQYF. In nucleotides, the CDR3 is TGTGCCAGCAGTTCCGGAGTACTTGACGCAGATACGCAGTATTTT.

The rearrangement uses TRBV6-5 and TRBJ1-1; 10 positions agree with TRBD1. Germline CDR1 MNHEY, CDR2 SVGAGI. CDR3 length: 14 residues. V gave up 6 bases and J gave up 3 bases; unmatched junction bases: 4. CDR3 coding DNA: TGTGCCAGCAGAAGGGGGACAGGGGACACTGAAGCTTTCTTT. The encoded protein is CASRRGTGDTEAFF.

This clone was counted a few times. This rearrangement joins TRBV5-1 to TRBJ1-2; TRBD1 is a possible D gene (5 bases). Trimming removed 0 bases from V and 4 bases from J, with 10 bases in between. CDR1 and CDR2 (germline): SGHRS, YFSETQ. The CDR3 has 14 amino acids. CDR3 residues: CASSLETAGYGYTF. The DNA of the CDR3 is TGCGCCAGCAGCTTGGAGACAGCCGGCTATGGCTACACCTTC.

The chain couples TRBV5-6 to TRBJ1-3; D is undetermined. The CDR3 contains 15 residues. Germline values: CDR1 SGHDT, CDR2 YYEEEE. V gave up 0 bases and J gave up 2 bases, with 9 bases separating them. The CDR3: CASSLVSGAGNTIYF. CDR3 nucleotide sequence: TGTGCCAGCAGCTTGGTTTCCGGGGCTGGAAACACCATATATTTT.

The chain combines TRBV7-2 with TRBJ1-1; D gene unclear. Per germline, CDR1 SGHTA and CDR2 FQGNSA. This CDR3 region has 12 residues. V was shortened by 5 bases and J by 0 bases, with 4 bases between the two germline ends. The CDR3 reads CASSLVNTEAFF. The CDR3 bases are TGTGCCAGCAGCCTCGTGAACACTGAAGCTTTCTTT. Together with reference TRBV7-2 and TRBJ1-1, the CDR3 gives the full variable domain: GAGVSQSPSNKVTEKGKDVELRCDPISGHTALYWYRQSLGQGLEFLIYFQGNSAPDKSGLPSDRFSAERTGGSVSTLTIQRTQQEDSAVYLCASSLVNTEAFFGQGTRLTVV.

The rearrangement joins TRBV27 to TRBJ2-7; 10 nucleotides align to TRBD2. CDR3 length: 15 residues. V shed 3 bases, J shed 5 bases, and the junction held 7 bases outside the gene matches. Germline V gene data show CDR1 as MNHEY and CDR2 as SMNVEV (reference sequence). The CDR3 coding sequence is TGTGCCAGCAGTTTCCTAGCGGGAGTGGAGGACGAGCAGTACTTC. It codes for CASSFLAGVEDEQYF.

The gene calls are TRBV27 and TRBJ2-7, with 10 bases aligning to TRBD1. The CDR3 has 16 residues. After removal of 5 bases from V and 2 bases from J, the junction contained 9 bases not matched to a gene. The germline gives CDR1 MNHEY, CDR2 SMNVEV (reference sequence). This CDR3 reads CASSPAGTGDPYEQYF. The CDR3 bases are TGTGCCAGCAGTCCGGCCGGGACAGGGGATCCCTACGAGCAGTACTTC.

V usage is TRBV5-1 and J usage is TRBJ1-4; TRBD1 agrees at 9 bases. Germline loops: CDR1 SGHRS, CDR2 YFSETQ. Trimming at V came to 4 bases and at J to 7 bases, leaving 5 bases not matched to a gene. The CDR3 has 14 residues. In DNA form, the CDR3 reads TGCGCCAGCAGCGGAGGACAGGGGCGTGAAAAACTGTTTTTT. It encodes CASSGGQGREKLFF.

As for this clone: The germline gene is not matched at one end of the junction; a read error may be the cause. The rearrangement links TRBV24-1 to TRBJ2-1; 8 bases are shared with TRBD2. Germline V CDR1 and CDR2: KGHDR, SFDVKD. The CDR3 consists of 11 residues. Here the CDR3 reads CATSEGLGPIF. CDR3 DNA: TGTGCCACCAGTGAGGGACTAGGTCCGATCTTC.

V gene TRBV3-1 (or the pseudogene TRBV3-2) combines with J gene TRBJ1-1; D is perhaps TRBD1 (5 bases). In germline, CDR1 is LGHDT, CDR2 YNNKEL (reference sequence). The CDR3 contains 16 residues. The V gene lost 6 bases and the J gene lost 1 base, with 18 bases spanning the gap. The DNA of the CDR3 is TGTGCCAGCAGTCTCGAAAAGACAGCAGGGAACACTGAAGCTTTCTTT. It translates to CASSLEKTAGNTEAFF.